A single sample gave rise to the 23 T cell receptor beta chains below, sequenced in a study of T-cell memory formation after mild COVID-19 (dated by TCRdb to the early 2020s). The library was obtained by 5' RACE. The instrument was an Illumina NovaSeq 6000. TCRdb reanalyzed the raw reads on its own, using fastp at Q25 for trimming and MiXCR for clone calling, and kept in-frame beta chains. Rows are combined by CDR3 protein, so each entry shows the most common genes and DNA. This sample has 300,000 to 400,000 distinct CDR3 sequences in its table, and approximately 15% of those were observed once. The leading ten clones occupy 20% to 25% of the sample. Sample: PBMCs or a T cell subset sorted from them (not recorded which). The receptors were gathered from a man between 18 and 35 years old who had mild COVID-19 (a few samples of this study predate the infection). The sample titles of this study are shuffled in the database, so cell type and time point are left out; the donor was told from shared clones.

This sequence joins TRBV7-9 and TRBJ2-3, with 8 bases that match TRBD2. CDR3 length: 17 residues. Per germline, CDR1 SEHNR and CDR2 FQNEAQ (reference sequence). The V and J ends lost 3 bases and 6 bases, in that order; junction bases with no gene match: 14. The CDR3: CASSFPAGEQRGDTQYF. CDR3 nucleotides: TGTGCCAGCAGCTTCCCAGCGGGGGAGCAGAGGGGGGATACGCAGTATTTT. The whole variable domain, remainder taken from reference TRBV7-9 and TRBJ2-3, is DTGVSQNPRHKITKRGQNVTFRCDPISEHNRLYWYRQTLGQGPEFLTYFQNEAQLEKSRLLSDRFSAERPKGSFSTLEIQRTEQGDSAMYLCASSFPAGEQRGDTQYFGPGTRLTVL.

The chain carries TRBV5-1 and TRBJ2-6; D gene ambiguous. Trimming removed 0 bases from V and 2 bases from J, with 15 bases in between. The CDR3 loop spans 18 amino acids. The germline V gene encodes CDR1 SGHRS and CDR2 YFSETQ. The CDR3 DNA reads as TGCGCCAGCAGCTTGGAGGGCCAGAACAACCCTGGGGCCAACGTCCTGACTTTC. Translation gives CASSLEGQNNPGANVLTF.

The CDR3 coding sequence is TGTGCCAGCAGACATCACAGGGGGGAGACCCAGTACTTC. Translated, it gives CASRHHRGETQYF. The chain couples TRBV27 to TRBJ2-5; 8 bases agree with TRBD1. V lost 6 bases to trimming and J lost 5 bases; unmatched junction nucleotides: 5. Germline-derived CDR1 and CDR2 are MNHEY and SMNVEV (reference sequence). The CDR3 totals 13 residues.

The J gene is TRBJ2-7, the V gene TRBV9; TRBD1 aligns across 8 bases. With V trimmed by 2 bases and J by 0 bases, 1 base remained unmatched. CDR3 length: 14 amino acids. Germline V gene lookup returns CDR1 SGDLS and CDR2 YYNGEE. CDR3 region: CASSVTGASYEQYF. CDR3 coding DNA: TGTGCCAGCAGCGTGACAGGGGCCTCCTACGAGCAGTACTTC. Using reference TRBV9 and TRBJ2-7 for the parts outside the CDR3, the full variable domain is DSGVTQTPKHLITATGQRVTLRCSPRSGDLSVYWYQQSLDQGLQFLIQYYNGEERAKGNILERFSAQQFPDLHSELNLSSLELGDSALYFCASSVTGASYEQYFGPGTRLTVT.

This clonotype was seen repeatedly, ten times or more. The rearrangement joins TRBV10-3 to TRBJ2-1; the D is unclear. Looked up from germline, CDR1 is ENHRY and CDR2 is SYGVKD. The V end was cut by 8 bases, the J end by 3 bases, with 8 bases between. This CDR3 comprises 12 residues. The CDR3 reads CAIGDNYNEQFF. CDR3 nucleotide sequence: TGTGCCATCGGCGACAACTACAATGAGCAGTTCTTC.

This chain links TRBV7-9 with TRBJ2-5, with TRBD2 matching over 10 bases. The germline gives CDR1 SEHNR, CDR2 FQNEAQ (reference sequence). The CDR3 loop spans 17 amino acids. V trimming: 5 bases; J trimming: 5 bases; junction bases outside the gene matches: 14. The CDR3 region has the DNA TGTGCCAGCAGCCCGCGGACTAGCGGCCCTAGAACGGAGACCCAGTACTTC. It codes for CASSPRTSGPRTETQYF.

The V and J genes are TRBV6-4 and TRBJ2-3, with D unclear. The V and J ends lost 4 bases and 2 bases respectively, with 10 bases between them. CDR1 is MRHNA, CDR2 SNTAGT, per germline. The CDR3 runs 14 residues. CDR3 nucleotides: TGTGCCAGCAGTGCGGGCATCCTCACAGATACGCAGTATTTT. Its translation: CASSAGILTDTQYF.

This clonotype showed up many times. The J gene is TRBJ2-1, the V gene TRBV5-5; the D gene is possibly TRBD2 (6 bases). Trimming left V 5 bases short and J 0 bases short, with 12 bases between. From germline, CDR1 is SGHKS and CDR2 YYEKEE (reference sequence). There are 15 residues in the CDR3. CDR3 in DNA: TGTGCCAGCAGGCGACTAGACGGCTCCTACAATGAGCAGTTCTTC. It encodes CASRRLDGSYNEQFF.

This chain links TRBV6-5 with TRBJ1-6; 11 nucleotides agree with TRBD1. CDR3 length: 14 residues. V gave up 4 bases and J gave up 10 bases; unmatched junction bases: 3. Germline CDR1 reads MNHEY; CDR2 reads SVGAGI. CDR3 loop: CASSWDRGGSPLHF. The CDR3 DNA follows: TGTGCCAGCAGTTGGGACAGGGGGGGATCACCCCTCCACTTT.

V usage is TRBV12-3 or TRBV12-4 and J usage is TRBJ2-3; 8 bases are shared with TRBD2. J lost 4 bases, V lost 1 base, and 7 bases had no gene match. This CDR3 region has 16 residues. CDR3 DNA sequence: TGTGCCAGCAGTTTAGTAAGGGGACTAGGCGCAGATACGCAGTATTTT. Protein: CASSLVRGLGADTQYF.

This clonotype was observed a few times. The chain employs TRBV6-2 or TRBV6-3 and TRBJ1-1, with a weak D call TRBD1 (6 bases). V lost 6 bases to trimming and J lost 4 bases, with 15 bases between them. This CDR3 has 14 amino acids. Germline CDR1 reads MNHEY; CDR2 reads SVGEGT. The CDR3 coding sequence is TGTGCCAGCAGGGGAGACGGGGGCGTCACTGAAGCTTTCTTT. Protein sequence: CASRGDGGVTEAFF.

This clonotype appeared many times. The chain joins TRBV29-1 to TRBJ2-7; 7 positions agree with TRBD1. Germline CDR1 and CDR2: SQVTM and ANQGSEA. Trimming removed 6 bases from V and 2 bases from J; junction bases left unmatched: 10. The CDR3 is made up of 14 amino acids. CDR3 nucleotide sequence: TGCAGCGTCCAGGAAGGACAGGCCCCCTACGAGCAGTACTTC. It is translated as CSVQEGQAPYEQYF.

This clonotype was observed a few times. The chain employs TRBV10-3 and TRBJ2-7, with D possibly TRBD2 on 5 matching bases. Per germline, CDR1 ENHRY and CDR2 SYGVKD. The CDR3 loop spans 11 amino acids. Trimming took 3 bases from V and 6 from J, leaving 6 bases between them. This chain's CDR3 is CAISDAGEQYF. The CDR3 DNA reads TGTGCCATCAGTGACGCGGGCGAGCAGTACTTC.

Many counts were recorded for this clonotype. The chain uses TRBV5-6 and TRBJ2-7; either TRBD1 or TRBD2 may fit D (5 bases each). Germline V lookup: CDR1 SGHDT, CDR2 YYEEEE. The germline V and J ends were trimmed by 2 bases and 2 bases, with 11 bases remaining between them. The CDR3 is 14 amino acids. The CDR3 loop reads CASSFRDATYEQYV. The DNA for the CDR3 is TGTGCCAGCAGCTTCCGGGACGCCACCTACGAGCAGTACGTC.

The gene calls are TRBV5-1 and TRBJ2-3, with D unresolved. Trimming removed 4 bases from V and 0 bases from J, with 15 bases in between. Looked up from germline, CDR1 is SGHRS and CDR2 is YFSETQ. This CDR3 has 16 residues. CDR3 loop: CASSAITRASTDTQYF. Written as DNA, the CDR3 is TGCGCCAGCAGCGCGATAACACGGGCTAGCACAGATACGCAGTATTTT.

The CDR3 is CASSSRKAGRTNEQFF. Here the CDR3 DNA reads TGTGCCAGCAGTTCCCGGAAAGCGGGGAGAACCAATGAGCAGTTCTTC. The chain employs TRBV6-5 and TRBJ2-1, with 7 bases matching TRBD2. The CDR3 sequence is 16 residues long. Germline V gene data show CDR1 as MNHEY and CDR2 as SVGAGI. V gave up 4 bases and J gave up 6 bases; unmatched junction bases: 12.

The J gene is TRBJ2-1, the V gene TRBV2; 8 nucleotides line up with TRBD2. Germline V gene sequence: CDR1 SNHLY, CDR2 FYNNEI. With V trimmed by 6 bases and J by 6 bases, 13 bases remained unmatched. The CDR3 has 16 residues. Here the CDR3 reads CASSPQPGGQLNEQFF. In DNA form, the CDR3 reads TGTGCCAGCAGCCCTCAGCCGGGGGGGCAACTCAATGAGCAGTTCTTC.

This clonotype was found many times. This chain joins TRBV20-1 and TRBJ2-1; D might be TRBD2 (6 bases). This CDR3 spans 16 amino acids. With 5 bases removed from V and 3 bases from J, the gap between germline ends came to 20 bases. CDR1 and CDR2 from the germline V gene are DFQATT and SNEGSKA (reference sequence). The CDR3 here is CSAPMGRGGIYNEQFF. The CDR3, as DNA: TGCAGTGCTCCCATGGGGCGGGGAGGCATCTACAATGAGCAGTTCTTC.

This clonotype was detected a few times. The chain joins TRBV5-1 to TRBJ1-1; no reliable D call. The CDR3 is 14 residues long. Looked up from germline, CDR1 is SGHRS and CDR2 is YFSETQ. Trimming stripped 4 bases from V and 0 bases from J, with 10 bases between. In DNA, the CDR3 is TGCGCCAGCAGCCCTGGGGAGGTGAACACTGAAGCTTTCTTT. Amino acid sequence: CASSPGEVNTEAFF. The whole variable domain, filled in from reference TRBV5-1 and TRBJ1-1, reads KAGVTQTPRYLIKTRGQQVTLSCSPISGHRSVSWYQQTPGQGLQFLFEYFSETQRNKGNFPGRFSGRQFSNSRSEMNVSTLELGDSALYLCASSPGEVNTEAFFGQGTRLTVV.

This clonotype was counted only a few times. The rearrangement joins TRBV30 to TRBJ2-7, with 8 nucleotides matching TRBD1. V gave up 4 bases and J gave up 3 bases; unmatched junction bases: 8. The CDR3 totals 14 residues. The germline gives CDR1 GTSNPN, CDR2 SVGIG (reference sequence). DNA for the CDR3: TGTGCCTGGACTGTCGGGACAGGTCTCTACGAGCAGTACTTC. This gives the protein CAWTVGTGLYEQYF.

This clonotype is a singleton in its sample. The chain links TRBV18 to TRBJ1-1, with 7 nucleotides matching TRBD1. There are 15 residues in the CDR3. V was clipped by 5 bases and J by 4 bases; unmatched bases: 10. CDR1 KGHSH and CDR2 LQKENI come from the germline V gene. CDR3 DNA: TGTGCCAGCTCATCATCGGGGACAGCGGGCACTGAAGCTTTCTTT. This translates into CASSSSGTAGTEAFF.

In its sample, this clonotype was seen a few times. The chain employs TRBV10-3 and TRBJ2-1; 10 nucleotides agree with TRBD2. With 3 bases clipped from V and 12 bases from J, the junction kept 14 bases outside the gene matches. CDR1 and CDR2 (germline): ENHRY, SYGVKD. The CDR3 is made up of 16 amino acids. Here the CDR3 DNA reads TGTGCCATCAGTGACTCGGGGACCGGGACTAGCGTAGGGCAGTTCTTC. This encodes CAISDSGTGTSVGQFF.

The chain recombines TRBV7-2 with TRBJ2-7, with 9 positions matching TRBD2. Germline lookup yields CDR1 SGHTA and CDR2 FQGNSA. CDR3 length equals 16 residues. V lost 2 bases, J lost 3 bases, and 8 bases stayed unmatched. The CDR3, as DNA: TGTGCCAGCAGCTTATATCGAAGCGGGGGGCACTACGAGCAGTACTTC. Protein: CASSLYRSGGHYEQYF.